The 10 T cell receptor beta chains in this list originate from one sample, sequenced in a study of CD8 T cells in cerebrospinal fluid in Alzheimer's disease. TCRdb re-called the 10x single-cell sequencing reads; one entry per CDR3 protein, DNA not given. This table holds approximately 540 distinct CDR3 sequences. Sequenced: cerebrospinal fluid. These receptors all come from a human donor with Parkinson's disease.

This clonotype is labeled large based on frequency. This chain links TRBV7-2 with TRBJ1-1; TCRdb names TRBD1, which stays unverified in the absence of DNA. CDR1 is SGHTA, CDR2 FQGNSA, per germline. The CDR3 sequence is 14 residues long. The CDR3 sequence: CASSPGRVNTEAFF.

This clonotype is deemed medium-sized by its frequency. The chain recombines TRBV6-2 or TRBV6-3 with TRBJ1-2. CDR1 and CDR2 (germline): MNHEY, SVGEGT. The CDR3 runs 15 residues. The CDR3 is CASSYLGRNSYGYTF.

Considering frequency, this clonotype is large. The V call is TRBV20-1, the J call TRBJ1-2; the D call of TRBD1 rests on TCRdb alone, since no DNA is present to check it. CDR3 length equals 14 residues. Per germline, CDR1 DFQATT and CDR2 SNEGSKA (reference sequence). The CDR3: CSARPGQGNYGYTF.

This sequence joins TRBV19 and TRBJ2-3; the TRBD1 assignment by TCRdb is unverifiable without DNA. The germline CDR1 and CDR2 sequences are LNHDA and SQIVND (reference sequence). The CDR3 spans 16 residues. The CDR3 here is CASRKTGRGGADTQYF.

This clonotype ranks as large in terms of frequency. V and J are TRBV6-6 and TRBJ2-5; no DNA is available, so the TRBD1 call from TCRdb remains unchecked. From germline, CDR1 is MNHNY and CDR2 SVGAGI (reference sequence). This CDR3 contains 15 residues. CDR3 region: CASSYRRRGLETQYF.

This clonotype is large by frequency. The chain carries TRBV11-1 and TRBJ1-1. The CDR3 runs to 14 residues. Germline assignment: CDR1 SGHAT and CDR2 FQDESV (reference sequence). CDR3 sequence reads: CASSPDGLNTEAFF.

By frequency, this clonotype is large (0.1 to 1%). The rearrangement links TRBV18 to TRBJ2-3; TCRdb's D call, TRBD1, is unchecked because there is no DNA. The germline V gene encodes CDR1 KGHSH and CDR2 LQKENI. This CDR3 region has 13 residues. The CDR3 sequence is CASSLTGPDTQYF.

This clonotype counts as large by frequency. This chain links TRBV5-1 with TRBJ1-1. The germline gives CDR1 SGHRS, CDR2 YFSETQ. This CDR3 contains 14 residues. The CDR3 sequence is CASKYDGVGTEAFF.

This clonotype is deemed large by its frequency. The V call is TRBV4-1, the J call TRBJ1-3. Per germline, CDR1 MGHRA and CDR2 YSYEKL. The CDR3 is made up of 14 amino acids. The CDR3 is CASSQERRRNTIYF.

Judged by frequency, this clonotype is large. This sequence joins TRBV7-9 and TRBJ2-3; TCRdb's D gene call, TRBD1, goes unchecked for lack of DNA. The CDR3 consists of 13 residues. Germline V gives CDR1 SEHNR, CDR2 FQNEAQ (reference sequence). This CDR3 reads CASSPPGADTQYF.